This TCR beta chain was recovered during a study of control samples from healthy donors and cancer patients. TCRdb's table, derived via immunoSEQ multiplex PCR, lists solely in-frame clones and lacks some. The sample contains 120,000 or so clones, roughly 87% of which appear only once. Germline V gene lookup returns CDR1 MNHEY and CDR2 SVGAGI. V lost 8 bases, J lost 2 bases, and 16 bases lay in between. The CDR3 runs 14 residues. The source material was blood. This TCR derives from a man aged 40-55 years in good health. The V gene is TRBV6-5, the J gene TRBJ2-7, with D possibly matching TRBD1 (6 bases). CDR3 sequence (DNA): TGTGCCAGCGGGGACGACAGGCCCCCCTACGAGCAGTACTTC. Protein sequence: CASGDDRPPYEQYF.